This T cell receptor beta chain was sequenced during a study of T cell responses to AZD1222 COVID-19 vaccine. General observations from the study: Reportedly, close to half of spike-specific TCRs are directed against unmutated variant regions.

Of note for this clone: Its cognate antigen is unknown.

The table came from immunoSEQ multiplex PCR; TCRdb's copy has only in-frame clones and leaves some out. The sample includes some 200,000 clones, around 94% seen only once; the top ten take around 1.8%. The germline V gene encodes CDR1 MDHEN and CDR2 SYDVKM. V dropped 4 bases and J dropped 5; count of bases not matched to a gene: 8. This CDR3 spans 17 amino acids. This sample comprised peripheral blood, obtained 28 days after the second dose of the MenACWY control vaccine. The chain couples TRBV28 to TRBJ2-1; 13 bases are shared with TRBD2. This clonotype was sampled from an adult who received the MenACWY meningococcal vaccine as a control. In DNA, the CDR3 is TGTGCCAGCAGTTCCCCCCGGACTAGCGGGGGAAACAATGAGCAGTTCTTC. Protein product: CASSSPRTSGGNNEQFF.